Below, 5 T cell receptor beta chains from the same sample are listed, as sequenced in a study of T cell responses to AZD1222 COVID-19 vaccine. The assay was immunoSEQ multiplex PCR, and TCRdb's table has in-frame clones only and misses some. The sample lists 95,000 to 110,000 clones; 80% to 95% were seen once. The sequences come from peripheral blood, collected on day 0 of AZD1222 vaccination. These receptors originate from an adult in good health.

This clone came up many times. V and J are TRBV24-1 and TRBJ1-1, with D unclear. CDR3 length: 15 amino acids. Germline CDR1 is KGHDR and CDR2 is SFDVKD. Trimming left V 2 bases short and J 1 base short, with 10 bases between. The CDR3 spells CATSDSAAGNTEAFF. CDR3 DNA: TGTGCCACCAGTGATTCTGCCGCGGGGAACACTGAAGCTTTCTTT.

This chain links TRBV30 with TRBJ1-3; D may be TRBD1 (6 bases). V was trimmed by 4 bases and J by 3 bases, leaving 10 bases between them. The CDR3 runs to 13 residues. Germline V gene data show CDR1 as GTSNPN and CDR2 as SVGIG (reference sequence). The CDR3 DNA follows: TGTGCCTGGATACAGGGTTATGGAAACACCATATATTTT. Protein product: CAWIQGYGNTIYF.

This chain links TRBV15 with TRBJ1-1; D possibly corresponds to TRBD1 (5 bases). Looked up from germline, CDR1 is LNHNV and CDR2 is YYDKDF (reference sequence). The CDR3 consists of 16 residues. Trimming took off 0 bases at V and 4 bases at J, with 15 bases between the two ends. CDR3 coding DNA: TGTGCCACCAGCAGAGATTATGCGGGGCGGGGCACTGAAGCTTTCTTT. Translation gives CATSRDYAGRGTEAFF. Full variable domain (missing parts from reference TRBV15 and TRBJ1-1): DAMVIQNPRYQVTQFGKPVTLSCSQTLNHNVMYWYQQKSSQAPKLLFHYYDKDFNNEADTPDNFQSRRPNTSFCFLDIRSPGLGDTAMYLCATSRDYAGRGTEAFFGQGTRLTVV.

CDR3 protein: CASSLAGVASGGELFF. CDR3 sequence (DNA): TGTGCCAGCAGCTTGGCCGGGGTAGCTAGTGGCGGGGAGCTGTTTTTT. V and J are TRBV5-4 and TRBJ2-2; the D gene is possibly TRBD2 (5 bases). The V and J ends lost 0 bases and 7 bases respectively, with 16 bases between them. Germline CDR1 SGHNT, CDR2 YYREEE (reference sequence). There are 16 residues in the CDR3.

The chain combines TRBV7-6 with TRBJ2-5; D remains ambiguous. Per germline, CDR1 SGHVS and CDR2 FNYEAQ. The CDR3 length is 14 residues. V gave up 1 base and J gave up 5 bases, with 11 bases separating them. CDR3 residues: CASSLGVGEETQYF. The CDR3 region has the DNA TGTGCCAGCAGCTTAGGGGTGGGTGAGGAGACCCAGTACTTC.